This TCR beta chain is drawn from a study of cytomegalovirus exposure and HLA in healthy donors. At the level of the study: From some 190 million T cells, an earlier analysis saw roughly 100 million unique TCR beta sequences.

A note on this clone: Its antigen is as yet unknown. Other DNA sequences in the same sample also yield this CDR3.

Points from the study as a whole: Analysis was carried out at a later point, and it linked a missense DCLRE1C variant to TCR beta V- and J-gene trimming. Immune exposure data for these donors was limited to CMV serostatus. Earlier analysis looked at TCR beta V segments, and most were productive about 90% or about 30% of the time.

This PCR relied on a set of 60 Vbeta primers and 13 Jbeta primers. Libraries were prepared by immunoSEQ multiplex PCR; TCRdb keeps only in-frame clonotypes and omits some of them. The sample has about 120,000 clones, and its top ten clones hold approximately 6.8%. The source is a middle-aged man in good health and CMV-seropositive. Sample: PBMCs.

CDR3 sequence: CASSRQGNTEAFF. The CDR3 DNA is TGTGCCAGCTCGAGGCAGGGAAACACTGAAGCTTTCTTT. This chain connects TRBV18 to TRBJ1-1, with D tentatively TRBD1 (5 bases). V lost 6 bases and J 2 bases, leaving 10 bases between the germline ends. CDR1 is KGHSH, CDR2 LQKENI, per germline. This CDR3 spans 13 amino acids.